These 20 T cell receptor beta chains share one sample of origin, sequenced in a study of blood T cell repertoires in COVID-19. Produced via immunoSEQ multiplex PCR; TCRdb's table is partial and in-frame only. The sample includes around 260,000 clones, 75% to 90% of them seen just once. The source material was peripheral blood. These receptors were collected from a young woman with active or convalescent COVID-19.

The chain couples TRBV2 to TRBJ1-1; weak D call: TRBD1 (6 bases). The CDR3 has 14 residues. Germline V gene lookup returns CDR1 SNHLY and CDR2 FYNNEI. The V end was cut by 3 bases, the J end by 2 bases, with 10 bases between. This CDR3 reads CASSDVGANTEAFF. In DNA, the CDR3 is TGTGCCAGCAGTGATGTGGGGGCCAACACTGAAGCTTTCTTT.

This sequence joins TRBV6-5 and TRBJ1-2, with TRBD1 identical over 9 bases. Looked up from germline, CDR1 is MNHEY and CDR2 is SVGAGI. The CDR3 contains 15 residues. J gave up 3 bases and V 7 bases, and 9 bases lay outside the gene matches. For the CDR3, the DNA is TGTGCCAGCACCACAGGGGGACAGGGTCACTATGGCTACACCTTC. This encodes CASTTGGQGHYGYTF.

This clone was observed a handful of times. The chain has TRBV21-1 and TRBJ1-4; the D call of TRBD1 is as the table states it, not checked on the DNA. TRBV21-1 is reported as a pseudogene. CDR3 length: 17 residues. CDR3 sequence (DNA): TGTGCCAGCAGCACGAAGTTTGGCCTCTCAACTAATGAAAAACTGTTTTTT. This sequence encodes CASSTKFGLSTNEKLFF.

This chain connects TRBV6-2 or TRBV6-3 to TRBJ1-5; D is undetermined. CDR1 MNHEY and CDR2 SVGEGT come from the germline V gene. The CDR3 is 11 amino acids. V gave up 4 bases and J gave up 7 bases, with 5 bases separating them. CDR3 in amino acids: CASSFIQPQHF. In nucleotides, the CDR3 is TGTGCCAGCAGTTTTATCCAGCCCCAGCATTTT.

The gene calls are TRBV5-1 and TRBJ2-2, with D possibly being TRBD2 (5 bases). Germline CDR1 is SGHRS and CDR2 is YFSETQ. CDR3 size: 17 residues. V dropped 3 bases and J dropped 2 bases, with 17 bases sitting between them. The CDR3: CASSSAGGRGNTGELFF. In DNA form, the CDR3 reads TGCGCCAGCAGCTCGGCAGGCGGGCGAGGAAACACCGGGGAGCTGTTTTTT.

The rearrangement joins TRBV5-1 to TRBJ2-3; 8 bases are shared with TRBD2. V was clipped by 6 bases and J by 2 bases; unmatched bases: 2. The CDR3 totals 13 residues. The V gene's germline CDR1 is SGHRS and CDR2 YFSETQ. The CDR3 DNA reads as TGCGCCAGCACGGGGGGGCACACAGATACGCAGTATTTT. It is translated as CASTGGHTDTQYF.

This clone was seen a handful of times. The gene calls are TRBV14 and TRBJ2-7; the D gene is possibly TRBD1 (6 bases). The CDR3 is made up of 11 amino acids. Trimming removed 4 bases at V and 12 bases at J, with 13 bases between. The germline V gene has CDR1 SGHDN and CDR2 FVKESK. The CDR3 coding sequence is TGTGCCAGCAGCCGCGGACAGCTCGCGTACTTC. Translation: CASSRGQLAYF.

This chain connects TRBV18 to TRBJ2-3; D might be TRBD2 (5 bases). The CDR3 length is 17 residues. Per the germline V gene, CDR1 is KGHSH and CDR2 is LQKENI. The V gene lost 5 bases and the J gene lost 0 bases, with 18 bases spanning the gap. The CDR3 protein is CASSTYESGTSTDTQYF. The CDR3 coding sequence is TGTGCCAGCTCAACCTATGAGTCGGGAACTAGCACAGATACGCAGTATTTT. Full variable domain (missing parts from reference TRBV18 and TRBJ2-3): NAGVMQNPRHLVRRRGQEARLRCSPMKGHSHVYWYRQLPEEGLKFMVYLQKENIIDESGMPKERFSAEFPKEGPSILRIQQVVRGDSAAYFCASSTYESGTSTDTQYFGPGTRLTVL.

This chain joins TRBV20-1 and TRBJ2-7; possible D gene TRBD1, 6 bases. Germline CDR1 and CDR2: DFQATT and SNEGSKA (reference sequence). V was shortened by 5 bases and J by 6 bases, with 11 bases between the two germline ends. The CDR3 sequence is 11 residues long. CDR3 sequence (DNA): TGCAGTGCTTTCCGCAGGGGCGAGCAGTACTTC. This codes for CSAFRRGEQYF.

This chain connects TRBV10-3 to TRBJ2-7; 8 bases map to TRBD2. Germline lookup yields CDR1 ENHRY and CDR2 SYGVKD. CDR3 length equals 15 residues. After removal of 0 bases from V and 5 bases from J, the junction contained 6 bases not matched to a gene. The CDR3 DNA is TGTGCCATCAGTGAGTCACCCGGGGGGGCCGACGAGCAGTACTTC. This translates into CAISESPGGADEQYF.

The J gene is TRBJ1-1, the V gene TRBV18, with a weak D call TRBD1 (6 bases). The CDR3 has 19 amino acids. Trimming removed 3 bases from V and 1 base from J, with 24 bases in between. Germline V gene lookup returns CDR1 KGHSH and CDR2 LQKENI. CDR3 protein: CASSPSQGIVAPTNTEAFF. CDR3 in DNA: TGTGCCAGCTCACCCTCACAGGGAATCGTCGCACCAACGAACACTGAAGCTTTCTTT. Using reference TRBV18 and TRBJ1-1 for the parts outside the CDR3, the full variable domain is NAGVMQNPRHLVRRRGQEARLRCSPMKGHSHVYWYRQLPEEGLKFMVYLQKENIIDESGMPKERFSAEFPKEGPSILRIQQVVRGDSAAYFCASSPSQGIVAPTNTEAFFGQGTRLTVV.

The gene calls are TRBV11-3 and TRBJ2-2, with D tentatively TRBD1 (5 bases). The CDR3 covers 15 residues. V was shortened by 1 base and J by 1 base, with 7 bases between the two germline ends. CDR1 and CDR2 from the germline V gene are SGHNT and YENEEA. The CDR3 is CASSLGTGNTGELFF. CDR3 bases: TGTGCCAGCAGCTTAGGTACAGGGAACACCGGGGAGCTGTTTTTT.

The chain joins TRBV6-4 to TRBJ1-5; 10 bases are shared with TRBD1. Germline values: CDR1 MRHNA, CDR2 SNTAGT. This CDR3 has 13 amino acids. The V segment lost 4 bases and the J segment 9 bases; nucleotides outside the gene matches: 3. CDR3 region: CASSVGQGRPQHF. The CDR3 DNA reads TGTGCCAGCAGTGTGGGACAGGGGAGGCCCCAGCATTTT.

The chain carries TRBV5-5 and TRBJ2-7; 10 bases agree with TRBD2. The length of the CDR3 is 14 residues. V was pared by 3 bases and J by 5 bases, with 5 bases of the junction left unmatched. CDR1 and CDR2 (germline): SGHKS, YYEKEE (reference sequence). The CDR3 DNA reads TGTGCCAGCAGCTCCCCGGGACTAGCGAACGAGCAGTACTTC. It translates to CASSSPGLANEQYF.

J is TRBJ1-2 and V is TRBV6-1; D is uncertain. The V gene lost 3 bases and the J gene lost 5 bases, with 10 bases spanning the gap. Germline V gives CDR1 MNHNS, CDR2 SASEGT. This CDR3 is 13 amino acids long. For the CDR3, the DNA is TGTGCCAGCAGTGAGGGCCCTGGATATGGCTACACCTTC. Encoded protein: CASSEGPGYGYTF.

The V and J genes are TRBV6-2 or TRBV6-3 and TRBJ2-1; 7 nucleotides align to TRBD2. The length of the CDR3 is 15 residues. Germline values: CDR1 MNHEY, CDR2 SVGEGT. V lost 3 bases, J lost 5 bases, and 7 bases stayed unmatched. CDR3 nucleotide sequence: TGTGCCAGCAGTTATGGGGGGGGATACAACAATGAGCAGTTCTTC. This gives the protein CASSYGGGYNNEQFF.

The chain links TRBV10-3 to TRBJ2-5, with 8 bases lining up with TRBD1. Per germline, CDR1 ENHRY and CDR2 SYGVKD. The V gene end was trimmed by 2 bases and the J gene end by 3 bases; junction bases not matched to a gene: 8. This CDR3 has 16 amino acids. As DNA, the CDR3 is TGTGCCATCAGTGAGGCAGACAGGGGTTCGGAAGAGACCCAGTACTTC. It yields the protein CAISEADRGSEETQYF.

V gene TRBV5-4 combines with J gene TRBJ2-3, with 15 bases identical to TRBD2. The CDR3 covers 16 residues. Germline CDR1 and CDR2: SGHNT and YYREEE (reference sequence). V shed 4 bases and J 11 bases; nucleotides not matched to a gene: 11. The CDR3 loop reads CASSPRGGTSGGLQYF. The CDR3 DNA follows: TGTGCCAGCAGCCCCCGGGGCGGGACTAGCGGGGGGCTGCAGTATTTT.

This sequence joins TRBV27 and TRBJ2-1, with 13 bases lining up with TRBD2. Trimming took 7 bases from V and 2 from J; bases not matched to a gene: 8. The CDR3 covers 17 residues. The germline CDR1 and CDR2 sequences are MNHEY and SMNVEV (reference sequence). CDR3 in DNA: TGTGCCAGCATTCTTACCGGGACTAGCGGGGCCTACAATGAGCAGTTCTTC. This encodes CASILTGTSGAYNEQFF.

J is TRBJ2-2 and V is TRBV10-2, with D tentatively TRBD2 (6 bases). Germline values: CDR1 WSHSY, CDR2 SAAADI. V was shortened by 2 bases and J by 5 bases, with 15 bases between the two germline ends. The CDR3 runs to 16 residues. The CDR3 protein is CASSEPARDWTGELFF. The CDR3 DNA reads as TGCGCCAGCAGTGAGCCGGCACGGGACTGGACCGGGGAGCTGTTTTTT.